One and the same sample provided the 7 T cell receptor beta chains below, sequenced in a study of a mutant IDH1 vaccine in newly diagnosed glioma. Their recognized antigens are unknown. The sample's time point: week 23, last vaccination. Vaccination comprised doses that each held 300 ug of mutant IDH1 20-mer peptide, plus topical imiquimod. The protocol was immunoSEQ multiplex PCR, while the TCRdb copy is restricted to in-frame clones and leaves out a portion. The table has around 26,000 clones, roughly 80% seen once. The sample in question was PBMCs, obtained from a glioma patient whose treatment included an IDH1 peptide vaccine. All receptors derive from a woman in her 30s with glioma.

The rearrangement links TRBV27 to TRBJ1-1; D unclear. The CDR3 consists of 14 residues. Trimming left V 8 bases short and J 3 bases short, with 16 bases between. Per the germline V gene, CDR1 is MNHEY and CDR2 is SMNVEV (reference sequence). In DNA form, the CDR3 reads TGTGCCAGCGCCCGGACCTCAAGGTACACTGAAGCTTTCTTT. Translating gives CASARTSRYTEAFF.

This clone was counted a few times. The chain is built from TRBV30 and TRBJ1-3; 9 nucleotides line up with TRBD1. Per germline, CDR1 GTSNPN and CDR2 SVGIG (reference sequence). With 5 bases clipped from V and 0 bases from J, the junction kept 2 bases outside the gene matches. This CDR3 spans 14 amino acids. The CDR3 here is CAWGTGFSGNTIYF. CDR3 sequence (DNA): TGTGCCTGGGGGACAGGGTTCTCTGGAAACACCATATATTTT.

This clone was observed a single time. The V and J genes are TRBV7-2 and TRBJ1-4; D is possibly TRBD1 (5 bases). The CDR3 spans 17 residues. Trimming stripped 3 bases from V and 5 bases from J, with 19 bases between. The germline gives CDR1 SGHTA, CDR2 FQGNSA. CDR3 DNA sequence: TGTGCCAGCAGCTTGAATCTACTGGGACCGGCAAATGAAAAACTGTTTTTT. Translation: CASSLNLLGPANEKLFF.

The chain couples TRBV6-1 to TRBJ1-2, with TRBD1 matching over 10 bases. Germline V gene sequence: CDR1 MNHNS, CDR2 SASEGT. This CDR3 spans 14 amino acids. The junction had 6 bases not matched to a gene; V was cut back by 5 bases and J by 6 bases. Here the CDR3 DNA reads TGTGCCAGCAGTCCCGGGACAGGGGTGAATGGCTACACCTTC. Amino acids: CASSPGTGVNGYTF.

The V gene is TRBV6-1, the J gene TRBJ1-3, with D possibly TRBD1 on 5 matching bases. Germline V gives CDR1 MNHNS, CDR2 SASEGT. V lost 4 bases, J lost 0 bases, and 10 bases lay in between. The CDR3 extends over 15 amino acids. In DNA form, the CDR3 reads TGTGCCAGCAGTGGGATAGGGGACTCTGGAAACACCATATATTTT. Translating gives CASSGIGDSGNTIYF.

A note on this clone: The same CDR3 is also encoded by other DNA sequences in this sample. The rearrangement uses TRBV4-2 and TRBJ1-5; D might be TRBD1 (5 bases). V was shortened by 0 bases and J by 5 bases, with 11 bases between the two germline ends. In germline, CDR1 is LGHNA, CDR2 YNFKEQ. The CDR3 consists of 15 residues. CDR3 sequence: CASSQDWDGDQPQHF. The CDR3 DNA follows: TGTGCCAGCAGCCAAGATTGGGACGGCGATCAGCCCCAGCATTTT.

This clone was seen a single time. The chain uses TRBV19 and TRBJ1-1, with a weak D call TRBD1 (5 bases). Germline lookup yields CDR1 LNHDA and CDR2 SQIVND (reference sequence). V was cut by 6 bases and J by 5 bases, with 16 bases left in between. The CDR3 extends over 14 amino acids. The CDR3 loop is CASRPPGDGTEAFF. In DNA, the CDR3 is TGTGCCAGTAGACCCCCTGGGGACGGAACTGAAGCTTTCTTT.